The T cell receptor beta chain under discussion was sequenced for a study of CD8+CD57+ T cells in acquired aplastic anemia. The study profiled TCR beta VDJ and CDR3 using genomic DNA as template. TCRdb independently ran MiXCR on the reads; one entry per CDR3 protein. The table records some 180,000 distinct CDR3 sequences, 63% of them present only once. This clonotype was seen a handful of times. For sequencing, patients were chosen who had shown expansion of CD8+CD57+ cells by flow cytometry. The receptor's source is a human donor with aplastic anemia. Material: sorted CD4+, CD8+, or CD8+CD57+ T cells (not recorded which) from PBMCs.

For the CDR3, the DNA is TGTGCCAGCAGCTGGGGGACAGAAACTGAAGCTTTCTTT. It codes for CASSWGTETEAFF. This rearrangement joins TRBV27 to TRBJ1-1; 7 bases align to TRBD1. Trimming removed 6 bases from V and 5 bases from J; junction bases left unmatched: 6. The CDR3 has 13 amino acids. Germline V gives CDR1 MNHEY, CDR2 SMNVEV (reference sequence).